This passage covers 7 T cell receptor beta chains from one sample sequenced in a study of blood T cell repertoires in COVID-19. Assay used: immunoSEQ multiplex PCR; TCRdb lists only in-frame clones, some missing. The sample records 150,000 to 200,000 clones, approximately 89% being singletons. The sequenced sample was peripheral blood. The receptors shown here come from a woman aged 60-75 years with acute or convalescent COVID-19.

The chain combines TRBV5-1 with TRBJ2-3; weak D call: TRBD1 (5 bases). The CDR3 is 15 residues long. Germline V gives CDR1 SGHRS, CDR2 YFSETQ. The germline V and J ends were trimmed by 0 bases and 1 base, with 9 bases remaining between them. The CDR3 DNA is TGCGCCAGCAGCTTGGAAGGGGCGGGCACAGATACGCAGTATTTT. Residues: CASSLEGAGTDTQYF.

The gene calls are TRBV28 and TRBJ2-3; 7 bases align to TRBD2. The germline gives CDR1 MDHEN, CDR2 SYDVKM. The CDR3 is made up of 16 amino acids. Trimming at V came to 5 bases and at J to 0 bases, leaving 8 bases not matched to a gene. CDR3 in amino acids: CASSPAGWGSTDTQYF. The DNA for the CDR3 is TGTGCCAGCAGTCCAGCGGGGTGGGGTAGCACAGATACGCAGTATTTT.

The chain combines TRBV28 with TRBJ1-2; 10 nucleotides agree with TRBD1. CDR1 and CDR2 (germline): MDHEN, SYDVKM. The V gene end was trimmed by 5 bases and the J gene end by 2 bases; junction bases not matched to a gene: 11. There are 17 residues in the CDR3. Written as DNA, the CDR3 is TGTGCCAGCAGTCAACCCTCGACAGGGGGCGAGAACTATGGCTACACCTTC. Protein: CASSQPSTGGENYGYTF.

The J gene is TRBJ1-1, the V gene TRBV7-8, with D possibly being TRBD1 (5 bases). Trimming shortened V by 0 bases and J by 1 base, and 12 bases separated the two germline ends. The germline gives CDR1 SGHVS, CDR2 FQNEAQ. The length of the CDR3 is 16 residues. The CDR3 spells CASSLAGQGTNTEAFF. The DNA for the CDR3 is TGTGCCAGCAGCTTAGCTGGTCAGGGTACGAACACTGAAGCTTTCTTT.

The chain links TRBV19 to TRBJ1-3; D ambiguous. V was trimmed by 0 bases and J by 2 bases, leaving 8 bases between them. Germline V gene sequence: CDR1 LNHDA, CDR2 SQIVND (reference sequence). This CDR3 has 15 amino acids. The CDR3 nucleotides read TGTGCCAGTAGTATAGATCCGGGGACTGGAAACACCATATATTTT. Its translation is CASSIDPGTGNTIYF.

This chain links TRBV6-4 with TRBJ2-5; TRBD2 aligns across 9 bases. This CDR3 has 13 amino acids. Germline V gives CDR1 MRHNA, CDR2 SNTAGT. CDR3 loop: CASSRGGGETQYF. The CDR3 DNA reads TGTGCATCCTCGCGGGGGGGTGGAGAGACCCAGTACTTC.

This chain connects TRBV28 to TRBJ2-1; 11 bases fit TRBD1. This CDR3 has 13 amino acids. Germline V gene data show CDR1 as MDHEN and CDR2 as SYDVKM. V lost 11 bases, J lost 9 bases, and 9 bases stayed unmatched. DNA of the CDR3: TGTGCCTCCGCGGACAGGGGGCGAGGTGAGCAGTTCTTC. Translation gives CASADRGRGEQFF.